The entry that follows covers one T cell receptor (beta chain) sequence. These data originate in a study of blood T cell repertoires in COVID-19. Study information: Sources were T cells, B-cell-depleted T cells, or PBMCs; the material itself was cDNA or gDNA.

CDR1 is SGHVS and CDR2 is FNYEAQ in the germline V gene. The CDR3 totals 17 residues. V lost 1 base and J lost 1, with 16 bases in between. Using immunoSEQ multiplex PCR, the repertoire was profiled, and TCRdb retains in-frame clones only, with some absent. Here the sample spans about 84,000 clones, 76% being singletons. The V call is TRBV7-6, the J call TRBJ1-2; weak D call: TRBD1 (5 bases). The sequenced sample was peripheral blood. This receptor was obtained from a man between 65 and 85 years old with acute or convalescent COVID-19. In DNA form, the CDR3 reads TGTGCCAGCAGCTTAGGAGCAGGGCTCATTAATAACTATGGCTACACCTTC. Its protein is CASSLGAGLINNYGYTF.